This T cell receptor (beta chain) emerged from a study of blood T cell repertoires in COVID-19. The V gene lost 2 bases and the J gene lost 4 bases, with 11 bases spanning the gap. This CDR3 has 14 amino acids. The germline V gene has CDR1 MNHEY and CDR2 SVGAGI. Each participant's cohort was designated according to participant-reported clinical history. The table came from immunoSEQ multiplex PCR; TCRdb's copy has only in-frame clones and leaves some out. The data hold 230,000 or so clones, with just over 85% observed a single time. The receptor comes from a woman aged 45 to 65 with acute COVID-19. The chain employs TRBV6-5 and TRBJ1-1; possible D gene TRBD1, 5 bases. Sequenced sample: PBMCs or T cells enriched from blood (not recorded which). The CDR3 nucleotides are TGTGCCAGCAGTTACACCAGGGCCGCCACTGAAGCTTTCTTT. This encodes CASSYTRAATEAFF.